The 3 T cell receptor beta chains given below trace back to one sample, sequenced in a study of blood T cell repertoires in COVID-19. TCRdb keeps only in-frame clones here, not all; method: immunoSEQ multiplex PCR. The sample has hundreds of thousands of clones; around 82% are singletons. The sequenced sample consisted of peripheral blood. These receptors were collected from a woman between 45 and 65 years old with acute or convalescent COVID-19.

The chain joins TRBV27 to TRBJ2-3; 7 positions match TRBD2. Trimming removed 4 bases from V and 1 base from J; junction bases left unmatched: 5. Looked up from germline, CDR1 is MNHEY and CDR2 is SMNVEV (reference sequence). This CDR3 region has 15 residues. In DNA, the CDR3 is TGTGCCAGCAGTTGGTGGGGAGGGGGCACAGATACGCAGTATTTT. Protein sequence: CASSWWGGGTDTQYF.

The chain carries TRBV10-3 and TRBJ1-1, with 7 bases identical to TRBD1. The junction had 15 bases not matched to a gene; V was cut back by 8 bases and J by 3 bases. The germline gives CDR1 ENHRY, CDR2 SYGVKD. CDR3 length: 16 amino acids. In DNA form, the CDR3 reads TGTGCCATCCGGGACAGAATATCTTTAGGGGACACTGAAGCTTTCTTT. Translating it yields CAIRDRISLGDTEAFF.

The chain employs TRBV25-1 and TRBJ2-1; D is possibly TRBD2 (5 bases). The CDR3 is 17 residues long. With 1 base removed from V and 4 bases from J, the gap between germline ends came to 17 bases. Germline-derived CDR1 and CDR2 are MGHDK and SYGVNS. This CDR3 is CASSEWIRRGSYNEQFF. In DNA form, the CDR3 reads TGTGCCAGCAGTGAATGGATAAGACGTGGGAGTTACAATGAGCAGTTCTTC.